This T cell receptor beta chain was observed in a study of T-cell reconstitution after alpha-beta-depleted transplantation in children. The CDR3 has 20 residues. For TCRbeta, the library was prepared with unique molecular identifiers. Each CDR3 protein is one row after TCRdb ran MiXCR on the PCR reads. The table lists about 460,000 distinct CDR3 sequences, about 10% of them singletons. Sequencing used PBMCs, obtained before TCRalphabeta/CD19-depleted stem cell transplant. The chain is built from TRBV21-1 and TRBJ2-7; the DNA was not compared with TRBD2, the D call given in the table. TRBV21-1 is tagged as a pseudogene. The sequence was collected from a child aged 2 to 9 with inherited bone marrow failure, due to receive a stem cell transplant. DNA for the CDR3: TGTGCCAGCAGCAAAAATGACGTCCCCACAAGGGCGGGGCCCACCTACGAGCAGTACTTC. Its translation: CASSKNDVPTRAGPTYEQYF.